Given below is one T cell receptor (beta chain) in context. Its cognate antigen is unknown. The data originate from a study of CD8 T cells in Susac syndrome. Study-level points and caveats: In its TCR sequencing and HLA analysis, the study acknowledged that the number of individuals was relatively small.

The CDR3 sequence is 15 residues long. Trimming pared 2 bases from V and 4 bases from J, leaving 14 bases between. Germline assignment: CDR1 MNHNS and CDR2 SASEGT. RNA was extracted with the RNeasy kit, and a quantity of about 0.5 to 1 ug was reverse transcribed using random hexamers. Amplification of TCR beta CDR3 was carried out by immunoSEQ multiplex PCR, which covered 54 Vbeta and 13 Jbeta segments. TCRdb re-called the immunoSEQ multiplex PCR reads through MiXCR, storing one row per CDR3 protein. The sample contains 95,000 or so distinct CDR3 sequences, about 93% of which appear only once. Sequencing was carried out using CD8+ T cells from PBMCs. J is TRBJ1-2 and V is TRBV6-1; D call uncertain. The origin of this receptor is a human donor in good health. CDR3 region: CASSEKSTALYGYTF. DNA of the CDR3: TGTGCCAGCAGTGAAAAGTCCACGGCTCTCTATGGCTACACCTTC.